This T cell receptor beta chain was retrieved from a study of T cell repertoires in cytomegalovirus infection (dated by TCRdb to the late 2010s). In terms of the full investigation: Donor HLA type was relevant to the analysis, because carriage of CMV infection together with the matching HLA type was indicated by public TCR beta signatures. Study-level results and caveats: Cumulative frequency of public TCR beta family members discriminated carriers of CMV infection plus the relevant HLA type in this cohort and an independent roughly 330-donor cohort. In the ex vivo response, HLA-C-restricted CMV-specific TCR beta clonotypes were dominant, and in two of eight donors the single most frequent clonotype came from this HLA-C-restricted group.

Looking up the germline V gene (reference sequence) yields CDR1 LNHDA and CDR2 SQIVND. V is shortened by 1 base, J by 6 bases, and the region joining them spans 17 bases. The CDR3 numbers 16 residues from cysteine through phenylalanine. Only CDR3 DNA remains: 48 bases, in frame from the first base. Sequencing was performed on an Illumina HiSeq 1500. Clones were called with MiXCR by TCRdb after fastp trimmed the public reads at Q25, and only in-frame beta chains were retained. Rows matching on CDR3 protein sequence are summarized as one entry with the most common DNA and genes. The sample data list about 130,000 distinct CDR3 sequences, and about 24% of these were observed just once. The ten largest clones add up to 30% to 35% of the sample. Regarding this clonotype: There is no known antigen for this receptor. The input lacks base qualities; no much larger clone sits a single base away.

Recombination connected TRBV19 to TRBJ2-3; TRBD1 is possibly the D segment (5 matching bases). The sequencing sample was made of PBMCs, sequenced either directly or after in vitro stimulation (not recorded which). This clonotype was sampled from a human donor in good health (CMV status not recorded). Some clones in this sample may be carry-over from other donors' samples. CDR3 loop: CASSIVPWQGADTQYF. The DNA sequence is TGTGCCAGTAGTATAGTGCCTTGGCAGGGCGCCGATACGCAGTATTTT.